This T cell receptor beta chain was retrieved from a study of blood T cell repertoires in COVID-19 (TCRdb year 2020). For the wider study: Samples from collaborators originated in the United States, Italy and Spain and spanned both the acute and convalescent phases of COVID-19. The material from the prospective study consisted of cDNA or gDNA derived from T cells, B-cell-depleted T cells, or PBMCs. Deeply sampled blood TCRbeta repertoires from subjects exposed to, actively infected with, or recovered from COVID-19 were included in the dataset. The repertoires were made available in a free public database intended to serve as a resource for research on the immune response to SARS-CoV-2. The samples were drawn from the first 160 participants of the ongoing ImmuneRACE study and from 1,254 subjects provided by 6 global collaborators. A de-identified subject ID, COVID-19 status, age in years and sex were almost always included in the sample metadata. Where available, HLA class I and class II types were taken from metadata supplied by the sample provider and were not determined by assay-based typing.

The immunoSEQ Assay, a bias-controlled multiplex PCR, was used to amplify TCRbeta CDR3 regions from genomic DNA. The original pipeline was this. Nucleated cell counts per sample were estimated from amplification of reference gene primers within the assay. To quantify the absolute abundance of each unique TCRbeta CDR3 rearrangement, sequence reads were collapsed and filtered. Productive Simpson clonality was computed per sample as the square root of Simpson's diversity index over productive rearrangements. TCRdb stores this immuneACCESS table with in-frame sequences only. Part of the clones is absent; in the studies checked, under half of the shortfall reflects unresolved V genes, and no reason is known for the rest. V, J and clone size are those of that table, while D and trimming were read from the DNA. This sample lists tens of thousands of clones; 84% were detected once. Approximately 35% of the sample goes to the ten largest clones.

A word on this clone: Its antigen has not been determined. The sample holds no much larger clone one base away, and base qualities are not on file.

According to the germline V gene, CDR1 reads SGHTA and CDR2 reads FQGNSA. Reading from cysteine to phenylalanine, the CDR3 counts 13 amino acids. The CDR3 DNA has 39 bases and is translated from base 1. Trimming removed 5 bases from V and 8 bases from J, leaving 10 bases between the germline ends. Collaborating institutions collected whole blood in K2EDTA tubes following their own protocols. For TCRbeta analysis, collaborators shipped samples in one of three forms: frozen whole blood, isolated PBMCs, or DNA extracted from either of those sample types. What the research found in general, with its limitations: Clinical and demographic metadata were provided uncurated, with the amount varying by source and participant.

Sequenced input: peripheral blood. This chain is built from TRBV7-2 and TRBJ1-6; the best D guess is TRBD1, with 6 bases matching. This TCR came from a man aged 65 to 79 with acute or convalescent COVID-19. The CDR3 region reads CASSPDSYSPLHF. Read as DNA, the sequence is TGTGCCAGCAGCCCGGACAGCTATTCACCCCTCCACTTT.